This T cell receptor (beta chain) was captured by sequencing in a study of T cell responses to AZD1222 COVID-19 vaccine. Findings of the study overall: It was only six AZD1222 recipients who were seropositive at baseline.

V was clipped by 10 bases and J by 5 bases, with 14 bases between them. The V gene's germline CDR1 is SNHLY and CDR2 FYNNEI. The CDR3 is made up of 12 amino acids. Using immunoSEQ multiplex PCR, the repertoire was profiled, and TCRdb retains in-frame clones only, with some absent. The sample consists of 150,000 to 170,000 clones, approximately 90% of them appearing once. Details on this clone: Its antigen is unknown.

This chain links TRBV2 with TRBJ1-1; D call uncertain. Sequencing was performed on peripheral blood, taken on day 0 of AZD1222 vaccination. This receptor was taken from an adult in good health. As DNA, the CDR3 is TGTGCCACCTCGTGGGTCGGTACTGAAGCTTTCTTT. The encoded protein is CATSWVGTEAFF. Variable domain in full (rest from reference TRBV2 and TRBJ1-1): EPEVTQTPSHQVTQMGQEVILRCVPISNHLYFYWYRQILGQKVEFLVSFYNNEISEKSEIFDDQFSVERPDGSNFTLKIRSTKLEDSAMYFCATSWVGTEAFFGQGTRLTVV.